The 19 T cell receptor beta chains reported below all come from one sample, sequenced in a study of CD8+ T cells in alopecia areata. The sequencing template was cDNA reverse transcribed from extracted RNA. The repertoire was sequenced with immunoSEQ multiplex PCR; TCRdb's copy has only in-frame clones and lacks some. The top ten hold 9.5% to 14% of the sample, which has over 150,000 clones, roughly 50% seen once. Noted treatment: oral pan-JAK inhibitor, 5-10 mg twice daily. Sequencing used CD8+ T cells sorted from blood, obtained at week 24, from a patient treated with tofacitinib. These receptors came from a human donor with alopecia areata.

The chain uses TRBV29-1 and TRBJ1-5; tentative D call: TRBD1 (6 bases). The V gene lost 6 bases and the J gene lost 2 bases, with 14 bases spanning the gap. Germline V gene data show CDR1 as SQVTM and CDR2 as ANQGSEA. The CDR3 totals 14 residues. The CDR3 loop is CSVAVEGGNQPQHF. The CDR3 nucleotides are TGCAGCGTCGCAGTTGAGGGGGGCAATCAGCCCCAGCATTTT.

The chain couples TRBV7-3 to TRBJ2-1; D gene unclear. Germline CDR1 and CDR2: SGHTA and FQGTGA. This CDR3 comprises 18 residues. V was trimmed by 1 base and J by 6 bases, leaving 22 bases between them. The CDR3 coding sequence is TGTGCCAGCAGCTTAATGCACCAAGACTCCGCACGGGCCAATGAGCAGTTCTTC. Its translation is CASSLMHQDSARANEQFF.

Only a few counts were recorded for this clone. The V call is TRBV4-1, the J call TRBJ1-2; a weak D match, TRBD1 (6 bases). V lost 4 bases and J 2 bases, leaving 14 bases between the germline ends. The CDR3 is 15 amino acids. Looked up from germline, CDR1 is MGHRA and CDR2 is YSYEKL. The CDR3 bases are TGCGCCAGCAGCCCTACAGGACAGAGAAACTATGGCTACACCTTC. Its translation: CASSPTGQRNYGYTF.

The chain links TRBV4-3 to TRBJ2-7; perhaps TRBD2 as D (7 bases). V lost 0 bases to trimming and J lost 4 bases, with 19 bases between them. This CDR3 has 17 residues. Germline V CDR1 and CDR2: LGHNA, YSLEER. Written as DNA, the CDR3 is TGCGCCAGCAGCCAAGAATGGGCGGGGGCCGGGAGGTACGAGCAGTACTTC. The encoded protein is CASSQEWAGAGRYEQYF.

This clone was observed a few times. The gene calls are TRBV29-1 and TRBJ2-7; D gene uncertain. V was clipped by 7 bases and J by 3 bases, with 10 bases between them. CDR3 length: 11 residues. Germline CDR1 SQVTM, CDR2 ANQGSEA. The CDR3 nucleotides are TGCAGCGGCGAAAAAGACTACGAGCAGTACTTC. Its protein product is CSGEKDYEQYF.

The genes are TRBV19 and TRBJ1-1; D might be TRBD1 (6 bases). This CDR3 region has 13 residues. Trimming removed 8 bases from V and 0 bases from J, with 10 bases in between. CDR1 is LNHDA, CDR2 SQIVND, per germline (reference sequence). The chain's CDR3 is CASSTGMNTEAFF. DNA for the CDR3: TGTGCCAGTTCGACAGGCATGAACACTGAAGCTTTCTTT.

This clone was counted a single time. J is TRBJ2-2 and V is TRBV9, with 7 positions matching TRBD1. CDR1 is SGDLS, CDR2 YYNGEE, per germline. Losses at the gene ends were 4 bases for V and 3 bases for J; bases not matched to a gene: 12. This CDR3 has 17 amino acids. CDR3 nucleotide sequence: TGTGCCAGCAGCATACAAACCGGGACAGAAGACACCGGGGAGCTGTTTTTT. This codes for CASSIQTGTEDTGELFF.

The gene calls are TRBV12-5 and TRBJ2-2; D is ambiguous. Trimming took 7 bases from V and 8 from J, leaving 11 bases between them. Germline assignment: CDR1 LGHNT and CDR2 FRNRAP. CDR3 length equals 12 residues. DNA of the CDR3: TGTGCTAGTGTGAGCCCCGGAGGGGAGCTGTTTTTT. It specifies CASVSPGGELFF.

The CDR3: CASSVGSMWGEQFF. The CDR3 bases are TGTGCCAGCAGCGTAGGGTCCATGTGGGGGGAGCAGTTCTTC. The J gene is TRBJ2-1, the V gene TRBV9; D possibly uses TRBD1 or TRBD2 (5 bases each). The CDR3 consists of 14 residues. The germline gives CDR1 SGDLS, CDR2 YYNGEE. Trimming removed 0 bases at V and 10 bases at J, with 14 bases between.

This chain's CDR3 is CAWSGLAGGHNEQFF. In DNA form, the CDR3 reads TGTGCCTGGAGTGGGCTAGCGGGGGGACACAATGAGCAGTTCTTC. V gene TRBV30 combines with J gene TRBJ2-1; 11 positions match TRBD2. Germline lookup yields CDR1 GTSNPN and CDR2 SVGIG (reference sequence). Trimming took 1 base from V and 5 from J; bases not matched to a gene: 4. The CDR3 is made up of 15 amino acids.

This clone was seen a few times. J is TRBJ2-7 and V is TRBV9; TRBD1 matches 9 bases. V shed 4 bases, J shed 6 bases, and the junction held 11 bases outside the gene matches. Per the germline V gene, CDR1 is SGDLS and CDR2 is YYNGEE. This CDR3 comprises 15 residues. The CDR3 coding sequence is TGTGCCAGCAGCTTTTCCGGGACAGGGACGGGCGAGCAGTACTTC. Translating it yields CASSFSGTGTGEQYF.

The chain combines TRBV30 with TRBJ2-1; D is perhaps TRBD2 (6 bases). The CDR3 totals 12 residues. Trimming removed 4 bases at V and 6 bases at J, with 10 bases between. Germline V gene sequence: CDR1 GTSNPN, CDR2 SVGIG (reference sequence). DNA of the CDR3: TGTGCCTGGACCTTGGGAGGCAATGAGCAGTTCTTC. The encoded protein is CAWTLGGNEQFF.

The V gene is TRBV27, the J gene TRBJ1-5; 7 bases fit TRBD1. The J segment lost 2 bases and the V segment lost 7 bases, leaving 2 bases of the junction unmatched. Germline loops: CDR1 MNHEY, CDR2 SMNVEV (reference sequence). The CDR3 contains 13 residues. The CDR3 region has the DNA TGTGCCAGCACAGGGGGAGGCAATCAGCCCCAGCATTTT. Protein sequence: CASTGGGNQPQHF.

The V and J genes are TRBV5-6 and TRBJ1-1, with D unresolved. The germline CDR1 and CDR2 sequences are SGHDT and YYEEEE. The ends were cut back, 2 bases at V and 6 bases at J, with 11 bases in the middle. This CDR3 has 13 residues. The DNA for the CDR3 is TGTGCCAGCAGCTTCGGAGGGATTGCTGAAGCTTTCTTT. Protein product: CASSFGGIAEAFF.

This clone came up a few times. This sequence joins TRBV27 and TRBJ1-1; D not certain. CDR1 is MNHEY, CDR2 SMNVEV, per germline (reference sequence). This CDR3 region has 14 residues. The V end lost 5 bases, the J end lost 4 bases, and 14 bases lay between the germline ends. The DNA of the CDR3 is TGTGCCAGCAGTCAAGCCTTCGCGGGCACTGAAGCTTTCTTT. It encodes CASSQAFAGTEAFF.

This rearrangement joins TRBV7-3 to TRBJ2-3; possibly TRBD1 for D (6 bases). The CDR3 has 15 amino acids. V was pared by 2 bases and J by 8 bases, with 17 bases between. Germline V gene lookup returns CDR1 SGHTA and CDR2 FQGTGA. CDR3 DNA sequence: TGTGCCAGCAGCTTAGAGGGCCTCCAAGGGGGTACGCAGTATTTT. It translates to CASSLEGLQGGTQYF.

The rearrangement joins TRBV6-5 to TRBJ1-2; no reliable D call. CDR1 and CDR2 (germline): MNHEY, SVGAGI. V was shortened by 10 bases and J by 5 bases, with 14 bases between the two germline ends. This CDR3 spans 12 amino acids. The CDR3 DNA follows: TGTGCCACCTCGGGCCTTCAATATGGCTACACCTTC. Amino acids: CATSGLQYGYTF.

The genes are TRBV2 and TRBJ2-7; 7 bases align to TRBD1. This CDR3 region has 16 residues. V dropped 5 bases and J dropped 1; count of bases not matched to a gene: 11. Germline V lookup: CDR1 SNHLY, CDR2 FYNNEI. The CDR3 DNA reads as TGTGCCAGCAGTCCTTCCGGACAGGCCCTATCCTACGAGCAGTACTTC. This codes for CASSPSGQALSYEQYF.

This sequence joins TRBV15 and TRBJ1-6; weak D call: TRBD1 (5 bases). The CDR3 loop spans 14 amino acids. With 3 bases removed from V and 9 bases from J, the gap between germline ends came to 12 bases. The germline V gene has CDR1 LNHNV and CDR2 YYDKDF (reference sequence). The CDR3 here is CATSRARGGSPLHF. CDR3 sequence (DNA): TGTGCCACCAGCAGGGCAAGGGGTGGTTCACCCCTCCACTTT.